This T cell receptor beta chain was captured in a study of T-cell reconstitution after alpha-beta-depleted transplantation in children. Findings and caveats of the study: Newly made T cells mostly supplied T-cell counts and diversity one year after transplant. Several patients had high TCRbeta diversity at day 60; it came from surviving recipient T cells and thymic progenitors. Expanded graft clones numbering several hundred reportedly gave rise to alpha-beta T cells about two months after transplant.

Remarks on this clonotype: Its antigen is undetermined.

Molecular barcoding with unique molecular identifiers was used for the TCRbeta library. TCRdb reprocessed the PCR reads with MiXCR, giving one entry per CDR3 protein. The sample records around 420,000 distinct CDR3 sequences, roughly 17% being singletons. This CDR3 spans 15 amino acids. Germline V gene data show CDR1 as SGHTA and CDR2 as FQGNSA. The ends lost 3 bases at V and 4 bases at J; junction bases unmatched: 4. V usage is TRBV7-2 and J usage is TRBJ2-1; 9 nucleotides match TRBD1. Sequences were derived from PBMCs, mostly from graft donor cells, sampled 360 days after TCRalphabeta/CD19-depleted stem cell transplant. The TCR comes from a boy under two years old who had a stem cell transplant for Wiskott-Aldrich syndrome, so the T cells may come from the graft donor. The CDR3 nucleotides are TGTGCCAGCAGCTTCCTCGGGACAGGGTACAATGAGCAGTTCTTC. Protein sequence: CASSFLGTGYNEQFF.